This T cell receptor beta chain appears in the sequencing data of a study of blood T cell repertoires in COVID-19. Study at large: COVID-19 samples from acute and convalescent phases originated in the United States, Italy and Spain. Nucleic acid was either cDNA or gDNA, and it came from T cells, B-cell-depleted T cells, or PBMCs.

As processed by the authors: Reference gene primer amplification gave estimated nucleated cell counts. Clones were sequenced by immunoSEQ multiplex PCR, and TCRdb holds only the in-frame ones, with some missing. Clonal size and the V and J genes are those of that table, whereas D and trimming came from the DNA. Here the sample spans under 65,000 clones, approximately 90% being singletons. The germline CDR1 and CDR2 sequences are SGHDT and YYEEEE. This CDR3 comprises 15 residues. V shed 0 bases, J shed 0 bases, and the junction held 2 bases outside the gene matches. This rearrangement joins TRBV5-6 to TRBJ1-2, with 7 bases aligning to TRBD1. The receptor was isolated from a man aged 45-65 years with acute or convalescent COVID-19. Input material: peripheral blood. The CDR3 loop reads CASSLGGTANYGYTF. Here the CDR3 DNA reads TGTGCCAGCAGCTTGGGAGGGACAGCTAACTATGGCTACACCTTC. Looking up the rest from reference TRBV5-6 and TRBJ1-2 gives the full variable domain: DAGVTQSPTHLIKTRGQQVTLRCSPKSGHDTVSWYQQALGQGPQFIFQYYEEEERQRGNFPDRFSGHQFPNYSSELNVNALLLGDSALYLCASSLGGTANYGYTFGSGTRLTVV.